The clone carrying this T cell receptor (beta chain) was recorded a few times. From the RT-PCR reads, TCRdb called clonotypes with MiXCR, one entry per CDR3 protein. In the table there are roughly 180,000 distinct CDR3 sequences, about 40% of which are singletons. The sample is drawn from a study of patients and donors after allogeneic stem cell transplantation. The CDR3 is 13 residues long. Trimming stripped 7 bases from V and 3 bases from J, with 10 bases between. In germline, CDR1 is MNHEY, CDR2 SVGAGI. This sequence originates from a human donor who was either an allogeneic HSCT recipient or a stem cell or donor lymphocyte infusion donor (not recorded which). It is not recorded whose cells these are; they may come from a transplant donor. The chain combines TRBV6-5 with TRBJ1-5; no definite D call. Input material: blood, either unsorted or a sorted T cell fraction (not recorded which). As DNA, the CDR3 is TGTGCCAGCATGGGCAGTCTCAATCAGCCCCAGCATTTT. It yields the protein CASMGSLNQPQHF.